This TCR beta chain was sequenced during a study of CXCR3-negative and CXCR3-positive naive CD8 T cells. The CDR3 contains 15 residues. Germline-derived CDR1 and CDR2 are MGHRA and YSYEKL. The study made its TRB cDNA libraries by 5' RACE, adding UMI labels. Following a re-call of the 5' RACE reads, TCRdb has one entry per CDR3 protein and lacks DNA. This sample's table has under 50,000 distinct CDR3 sequences. The sample consisted of naive CXCR3- CD8+ T cells from blood. Subset noted: CD45RO-CCR7+CD27+CD95- naive CD8+ T cells lacking CXCR3 (TNR3-). The rearrangement joins TRBV4-1 to TRBJ1-2; lacking DNA, the TRBD1 call made by TCRdb goes unchecked. The clonotype originates from a human donor in good health. Some clones in this sample may be carry-over from other donors' samples. CDR3 in amino acids: CASSQDTGEPRGYTF.